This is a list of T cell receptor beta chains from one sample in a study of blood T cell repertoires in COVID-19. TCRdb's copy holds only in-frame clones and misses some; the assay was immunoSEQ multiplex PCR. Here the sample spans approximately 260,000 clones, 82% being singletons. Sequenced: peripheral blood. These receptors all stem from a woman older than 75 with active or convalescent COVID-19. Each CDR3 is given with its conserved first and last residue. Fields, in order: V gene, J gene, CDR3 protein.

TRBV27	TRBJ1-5	CASSLGSHSNQPQHF
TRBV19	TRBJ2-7	CASSIGGTTYYEQYF
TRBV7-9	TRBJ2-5	CASSFGTSGGQTQYF
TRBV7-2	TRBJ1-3	CASSLVAGYSGNTIYF
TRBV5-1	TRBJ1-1	CASSAEGGEYTEAFF
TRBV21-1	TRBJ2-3	CASSKVGRRAGTDTQYF
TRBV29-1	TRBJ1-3	CSGQTWDRDIGENTIYF
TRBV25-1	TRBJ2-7	CASSEHGTGGSYEQYF
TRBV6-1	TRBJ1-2	CASSEALGGTPNYGYTF
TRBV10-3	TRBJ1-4	CAISDRGKPATNEKLFF
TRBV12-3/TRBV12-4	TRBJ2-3	CASSSQVVDTQYF
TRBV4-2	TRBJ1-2	CASSQDQGYYGYTF
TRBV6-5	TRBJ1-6	CASSYKQGSSPLHF
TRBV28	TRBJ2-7	CASSSGLGVYEQYF
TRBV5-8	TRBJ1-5	CASSPSSNQPQHF
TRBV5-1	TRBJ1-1	CASAPGPGNTEAFF
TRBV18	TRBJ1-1	CASSPQRRGQGASEAFF
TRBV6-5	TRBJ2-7	CATIRDIVSYEQYF
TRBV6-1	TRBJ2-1	CASSERGGRARDNEQFF
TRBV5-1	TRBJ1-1	CASSLRSGAGLMNTEAFF
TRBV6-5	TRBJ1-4	CASRTGTSGEKLFF
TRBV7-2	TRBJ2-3	CASSLARGGGTDTQYF
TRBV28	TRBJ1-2	CASSRGQGYGYTF
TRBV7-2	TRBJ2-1	CASSRPGAGSNEQFF
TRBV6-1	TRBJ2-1	CASRSGGSSYNEQFF
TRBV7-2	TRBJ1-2	CASSSGQNYGYTF
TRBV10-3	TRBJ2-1	CAISESRASPHLYNEQFF
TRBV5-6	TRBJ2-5	CASSLGTNQETQYF
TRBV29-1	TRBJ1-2	CSVADSNYGYTF
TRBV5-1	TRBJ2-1	CASSPEANNEQFF
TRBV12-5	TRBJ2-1	CASGLVRGGANEQFF
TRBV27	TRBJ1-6	CASSLRRGGSSYNSPLHF
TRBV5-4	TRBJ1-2	CASSLGQGNYGYTF
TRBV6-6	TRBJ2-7	CASSFRLAGDEQYF
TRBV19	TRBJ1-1	CASSTATVNTEAFF
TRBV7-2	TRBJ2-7	CASSLKAGGTYEQYF
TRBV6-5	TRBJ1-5	CASTEGGLGQPQHF
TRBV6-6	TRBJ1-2	CASSYSNRGIYGYTF
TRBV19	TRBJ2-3	CASSIDGYRVLYF
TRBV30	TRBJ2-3	CAWGQVISTDTQYF
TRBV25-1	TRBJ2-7	CASSELAGAAYEQYF
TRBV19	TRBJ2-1	CASSSIREQFF
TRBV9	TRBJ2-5	CASSATGSGETQYF
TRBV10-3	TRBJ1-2	CAISEAGQYYGYTF
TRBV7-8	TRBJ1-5	CASSRDRSNQPQHF
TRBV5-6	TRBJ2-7	CASSPVTGQGDQEQYF
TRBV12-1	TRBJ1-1	CASSSSIEKNTEAFF
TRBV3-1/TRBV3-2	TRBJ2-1	CASSQDSLGLAGGDNEQFF
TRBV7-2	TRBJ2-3	CASSLQAPDTQYF
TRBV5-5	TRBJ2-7	CASSWDRRDQYF
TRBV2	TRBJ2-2	CASTPPGAGENTGELFF
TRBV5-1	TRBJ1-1	CASSLGRWELRNTEAFF
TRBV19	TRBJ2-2	CASSPLDRVTGELFF
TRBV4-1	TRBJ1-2	CASSVNRDWEYGYTF
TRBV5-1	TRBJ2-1	CASSLPLAASYNEQFF